These T cell receptor beta chains were read from a single sample in a study of OX40 agonist ivuxolimab in advanced cancers. Measured with immunoSEQ multiplex PCR; TCRdb has only the in-frame clones, and not every one. Among roughly 75,000 clones listed, 85% to 90% were seen once. Sequences were derived from CD4+ or CD8+ T cells sorted from blood, sampled in a trial of the OX40 agonist ivuxolimab. Every receptor here comes from an adult with an advanced solid tumor such as melanoma, head and neck, liver or kidney cancer. CDR3s include the opening cysteine and the closing phenylalanine or tryptophan. A D gene is named only where the DNA matches it firmly. A clone size is listed for some rows: how often the clone was seen (once, few, many), or a class if it is expanded.

v_call,d_call,j_call,clone_size,cdr3_nt,cdr3_aa
TRBV5-8,TRBD1,TRBJ1-2,NA,TGTGCCAGCACCGCTAAGGACAGGGGGCCTGAAGGCTACACCTTC,CASTAKDRGPEGYTF
TRBV5-1,NA,TRBJ2-3,NA,TGCGCCAGCAGCTTGCGCCTGGCCACAGATACGCAGTATTTT,CASSLRLATDTQYF
TRBV6-5,NA,TRBJ1-1,few,TGTGCCAGCAGTTACGGGGGGGCGAACACTGAAGCTTTCTTT,CASSYGGANTEAFF
TRBV11-3,NA,TRBJ1-6,NA,TGTGCCAGCAGCTTAGAATCAATTTCACCCCTCCACTTT,CASSLESISPLHF
TRBV9,NA,TRBJ1-2,NA,TGTGCCAGCAGCGTAGCCAGGGAGACAAACTATGGCTACACCTTC,CASSVARETNYGYTF
TRBV7-8,NA,TRBJ1-5,NA,TGTGCCAGCAGCTTAGTGTCTACGGGACATGGCAATCAGCCCCAGCATTTT,CASSLVSTGHGNQPQHF
TRBV19,TRBD1,TRBJ1-1,NA,TGTGCCAGTCAAGGGACAGGCTTATACACTGAAGCTTTCTTT,CASQGTGLYTEAFF
TRBV30,NA,TRBJ2-1,NA,TGTGCCTGGAGTGTACAAGGTCACAATGAGCAGTTCTTC,CAWSVQGHNEQFF
TRBV10-1,NA,TRBJ2-6,NA,TGCGCCAGCAGTGGGGGCTCAGGTACTGGGGCCAACGTCCTGACTTTC,CASSGGSGTGANVLTF
TRBV28,NA,TRBJ1-1,NA,TGTGCCAGCAGTTTATTGAACACTGAAGCTTTCTTT,CASSLLNTEAFF